Each of the 26 T cell receptor beta chains below was sequenced from the same sample in a study of human T cells and chemical hapten exposure. Regarding time point: pre-sensitization, week 0. This sample's treatment: therapeutic diphenylcyclopropenone sensitization with weekly scalp DPC. TCRdb re-derived calls from the RACE reads in MiXCR, one entry per CDR3 protein. This table has more than 250,000 distinct CDR3 sequences, approximately 8.6% appearing once. Sequencing was performed on whole blood, taken in connection with sensitization to the hapten diphenylcyclopropenone (DPC). These receptors originate from a woman aged 35 to 49 with alopecia areata. Some clones in this sample may be carry-over from other donors' samples.

About this clonotype: This may arise from a read error, as a much more abundant clone is one base away. This rearrangement joins TRBV3-1 to TRBJ1-5; TRBD1 agrees at 9 bases. This CDR3 comprises 15 residues. CDR1 and CDR2 from the germline V gene are LGHDT and YNNKEL (reference sequence). With 4 bases clipped from V and 6 bases from J, the junction kept 7 bases outside the gene matches. The chain's CDR3 is CASSRQTDRGQPQHF. In DNA form, the CDR3 reads TGTGCCAGCAGCCGACAAACGGACAGGGGTCAGCCCCAGCATTTT.

The table lists this clonotype with a few counts. The rearrangement links TRBV29-1 to TRBJ1-1; D remains unclear. Germline V gives CDR1 SQVTM, CDR2 ANQGSEA. There are 13 residues in the CDR3. The germline V and J ends were trimmed by 6 bases and 1 base, with 12 bases remaining between them. The CDR3 protein is CSVGLRQNTEAFF. CDR3 bases: TGCAGCGTAGGCCTCAGACAGAACACTGAAGCTTTCTTT.

This clonotype was counted ten times or more. This chain uses TRBV29-1 with TRBJ2-5; 8 bases align to TRBD1. The length of the CDR3 is 12 residues. The V gene's germline CDR1 is SQVTM and CDR2 ANQGSEA. V trimming: 5 bases; J trimming: 9 bases; junction bases outside the gene matches: 8. CDR3 DNA: TGCAGCGTTCGACAGGGGCCAGTTGCCCAGTACTTC. Protein sequence: CSVRQGPVAQYF.

Turning to this clonotype: A much larger clonotype is one base distant, so this may be a read error. The rearrangement uses TRBV7-2 and TRBJ2-5; no firm D call. The CDR3 consists of 10 residues. V shed 6 bases and J shed 3 bases, with 2 bases lying between them. Germline V CDR1 and CDR2: SGHTA, FQGNSA. The CDR3 DNA reads as TGTGCCAGCAGGAAAGAGACCCAGTACTTC. Encoded protein: CASRKETQYF. Together with reference TRBV7-2 and TRBJ2-5, the CDR3 gives the full variable domain: GAGVSQSPSNKVTEKGKDVELRCDPISGHTALYWYRQSLGQGLEFLIYFQGNSAPDKSGLPSDRFSAERTGGSVSTLTIQRTQQEDSAVYLCASRKETQYFGPGTRLLVL.

A few counts support this clonotype. The chain uses TRBV11-1 and TRBJ2-7, with 12 bases lining up with TRBD2. CDR1 SGHAT and CDR2 FQDESV come from the germline V gene (reference sequence). The CDR3 contains 16 residues. Losses at the gene ends were 4 bases for V and 0 bases for J; bases not matched to a gene: 4. The CDR3 sequence is CASSSRTSGVSYEQYF. The CDR3 bases are TGTGCCAGCAGCTCTCGGACTAGCGGGGTCTCCTACGAGCAGTACTTC. Together with reference TRBV11-1 and TRBJ2-7, the CDR3 gives the full variable domain: EAEVAQSPRYKITEKSQAVAFWCDPISGHATLYWYRQILGQGPELLVQFQDESVVDDSQLPKDRFSAERLKGVDSTLKIQPAELGDSAMYLCASSSRTSGVSYEQYFGPGTRLTVT.

This clonotype was observed at least ten times. The chain links TRBV28 to TRBJ2-2; D possibly uses TRBD1 or TRBD2 (6 bases each). This CDR3 region has 13 residues. Looked up from germline, CDR1 is MDHEN and CDR2 is SYDVKM. V was trimmed by 6 bases and J by 5 bases, leaving 10 bases between them. CDR3 bases: TGTGCCAGCAGAGGAGGGGGAACCGGGGAGCTGTTTTTT. This encodes CASRGGGTGELFF.

This clonotype was observed a handful of times. The rearrangement uses TRBV7-9 and TRBJ2-5; 7 bases match TRBD1. CDR3 length: 14 amino acids. Unmatched junction bases numbered 5, after V lost 2 bases and J lost 5 bases. The germline CDR1 and CDR2 sequences are SEHNR and FQNEAQ (reference sequence). This CDR3 reads CASSLKGAGETQYF. The CDR3 DNA follows: TGTGCCAGCAGCTTAAAGGGGGCCGGGGAGACCCAGTACTTC.

J is TRBJ2-5 and V is TRBV5-6; D possibly corresponds to TRBD1 (6 bases). Trimming left V 4 bases short and J 5 bases short, with 12 bases between. The germline gives CDR1 SGHDT, CDR2 YYEEEE. The CDR3 length is 13 residues. Written as DNA, the CDR3 is TGTGCCAGCAGCCACAGGGATTTGGAGACCCAGTACTTC. Translation gives CASSHRDLETQYF.

Only a few counts were recorded for this clonotype. This chain links TRBV2 with TRBJ1-5, with 7 positions matching TRBD1. Losses at the gene ends were 6 bases for V and 1 base for J; bases not matched to a gene: 6. This CDR3 has 15 amino acids. Germline CDR1 SNHLY, CDR2 FYNNEI. This CDR3 is CASSGQGGSNQPQHF. CDR3 DNA: TGTGCCAGCAGCGGGCAGGGGGGAAGCAATCAGCCCCAGCATTTT.

CDR3 amino acids: CATSRSARPSTDTQYF. The DNA of the CDR3 is TGTGCCACCAGCAGATCGGCACGACCTAGCACAGATACGCAGTATTTT. V and J are TRBV15 and TRBJ2-3; no clear D gene. Per the germline V gene, CDR1 is LNHNV and CDR2 is YYDKDF (reference sequence). The V and J ends lost 2 bases and 0 bases respectively, with 12 bases between them. This CDR3 contains 16 residues. The complete variable domain, with remaining parts taken from reference TRBV15 and TRBJ2-3, reads DAMVIQNPRYQVTQFGKPVTLSCSQTLNHNVMYWYQQKSSQAPKLLFHYYDKDFNNEADTPDNFQSRRPNTSFCFLDIRSPGLGDTAMYLCATSRSARPSTDTQYFGPGTRLTVL.

The chain employs TRBV6-5 and TRBJ2-2; D may be TRBD1 or TRBD2 (5 bases each). Trimming shortened V by 4 bases and J by 4 bases, and 13 bases separated the two germline ends. Germline CDR1 reads MNHEY; CDR2 reads SVGAGI. This CDR3 region has 15 residues. The CDR3 coding sequence is TGTGCCAGCAGTTCCACGGGACCCCCCACCGGGGAGCTGTTTTTT. Residues: CASSSTGPPTGELFF.

This chain joins TRBV7-2 and TRBJ2-2; TRBD2 agrees at 10 bases. Germline V gives CDR1 SGHTA, CDR2 FQGNSA. This CDR3 comprises 18 residues. J lost 2 bases, V lost 3 bases, and 9 bases had no gene match. CDR3: CASSFPSGSAPNTGELFF. CDR3 in DNA: TGTGCCAGCAGCTTTCCTAGCGGGAGCGCACCTAACACCGGGGAGCTGTTTTTT.

This clonotype was seen a handful of times. J is TRBJ2-7 and V is TRBV10-3; 8 nucleotides agree with TRBD2. This CDR3 spans 14 amino acids. Germline CDR1 is ENHRY and CDR2 is SYGVKD. Trimming cost V 3 bases and J 2 bases; bases outside gene matches: 3. The CDR3 sequence is CAISDSGRPYEQYF. DNA of the CDR3: TGTGCCATCAGTGACAGCGGGAGACCCTACGAGCAGTACTTC.

The chain joins TRBV5-1 to TRBJ1-4; 7 bases are shared with TRBD1. Unmatched junction bases numbered 4, after V lost 4 bases and J lost 4 bases. There are 14 residues in the CDR3. The germline CDR1 and CDR2 sequences are SGHRS and YFSETQ. The CDR3: CASSPGQINEKLFF. The DNA of the CDR3 is TGCGCCAGCAGCCCGGGACAGATTAATGAAAAACTGTTTTTT.

The chain uses TRBV5-6 and TRBJ2-7; 9 bases map to TRBD2. The CDR3 spans 14 residues. V dropped 4 bases and J dropped 2; count of bases not matched to a gene: 4. The germline gives CDR1 SGHDT, CDR2 YYEEEE. The chain's CDR3 is CASSLTSGAYEQYF. For the CDR3, the DNA is TGTGCCAGCAGCCTGACTAGCGGTGCCTACGAGCAGTACTTC.

This clonotype was detected only a few times. This rearrangement joins TRBV10-3 to TRBJ2-1, with unresolved D. The V gene's germline CDR1 is ENHRY and CDR2 SYGVKD. Trimming removed 11 bases from V and 6 bases from J, with 20 bases in between. This CDR3 spans 14 amino acids. This CDR3 is CASARAATTNEQFF. The CDR3 DNA is TGTGCCTCAGCAAGGGCGGCTACGACCAATGAGCAGTTCTTC.

This clonotype has just a few counts. The chain combines TRBV6-6 with TRBJ2-3; 12 bases match TRBD2. The length of the CDR3 is 19 residues. CDR1 MNHNY and CDR2 SVGAGI come from the germline V gene (reference sequence). Trimming took 0 bases from V and 3 from J; bases not matched to a gene: 10. CDR3 bases: TGTGCCAGCAGTTACTCCCGCCTCGTACTAGCGGGAGGTACAGATACGCAGTATTTT. This gives the protein CASSYSRLVLAGGTDTQYF.

This clonotype was seen at least ten times. This sequence joins TRBV10-3 and TRBJ2-5; D might be TRBD1 (5 bases). Germline CDR1 is ENHRY and CDR2 is SYGVKD. This CDR3 is 14 amino acids long. V gave up 2 bases and J gave up 5 bases, with 12 bases separating them. This chain's CDR3 is CAISEPGSSETQYF. CDR3 DNA sequence: TGTGCCATCAGTGAGCCAGGGTCGAGCGAGACCCAGTACTTC.

This clonotype was recorded a few times. This chain joins TRBV2 and TRBJ2-5, with 7 bases identical to TRBD2. The length of the CDR3 is 14 residues. Looked up from germline, CDR1 is SNHLY and CDR2 is FYNNEI. V lost 8 bases to trimming and J lost 2 bases; unmatched junction nucleotides: 8. CDR3 residues: CASGVFGGQETQYF. As DNA, the CDR3 is TGTGCCAGCGGTGTATTCGGGGGGCAAGAGACCCAGTACTTC.

The chain has TRBV7-2 and TRBJ1-1; 9 bases map to TRBD1. Losses at the gene ends were 7 bases for V and 6 bases for J; bases not matched to a gene: 9. CDR1 SGHTA and CDR2 FQGNSA come from the germline V gene. The CDR3 spans 14 residues. The CDR3 is CASNIRQGEAEAFF. DNA of the CDR3: TGTGCCAGCAACATACGACAGGGGGAAGCTGAAGCTTTCTTT.

V gene TRBV28 combines with J gene TRBJ2-1, with 11 bases that match TRBD2. Germline assignment: CDR1 MDHEN and CDR2 SYDVKM. This CDR3 is 14 amino acids long. The chain's CDR3 is CGDGTSGYYNEQFF. CDR3 in DNA: TGTGGCGACGGGACTAGCGGATACTACAATGAGCAGTTCTTC.

The gene calls are TRBV20-1 and TRBJ2-1; TRBD2 aligns across 10 bases. Trimming at V came to 4 bases and at J to 7 bases, leaving 10 bases not matched to a gene. Germline CDR1 and CDR2: DFQATT and SNEGSKA (reference sequence). The length of the CDR3 is 15 residues. DNA for the CDR3: TGCAGTGCTATACTAGCGGGATGGGGCGGAAATGAGCAGTTCTTC. It encodes CSAILAGWGGNEQFF.

The V gene is TRBV6-5, the J gene TRBJ1-4; D ambiguous. The CDR3 is made up of 15 amino acids. V lost 0 bases and J 7 bases, leaving 12 bases between the germline ends. Germline CDR1 MNHEY, CDR2 SVGAGI. CDR3 in DNA: TGTGCCAGCAGTTACTCGACGGGAGGGCGTGAAAAACTGTTTTTT. It yields the protein CASSYSTGGREKLFF.

This clonotype was seen more than once but under ten times. The rearrangement joins TRBV4-3 to TRBJ2-3; 7 nucleotides align to TRBD1. Germline loops: CDR1 LGHNA, CDR2 YSLEER. This CDR3 is built from 16 residues. V gave up 5 bases and J gave up 0 bases; unmatched junction bases: 8. CDR3 DNA: TGCGCCAGCAGCAAAGGGACAGCCACTAGCACAGATACGCAGTATTTT. It yields the protein CASSKGTATSTDTQYF.

This clonotype was detected only a few times. The gene calls are TRBV28 and TRBJ2-3; 11 bases line up with TRBD2. CDR3 size: 15 residues. The germline gives CDR1 MDHEN, CDR2 SYDVKM. Trimming at V came to 5 bases and at J to 5 bases, leaving 6 bases not matched to a gene. The CDR3 DNA sequence: TGTGCCAGCAGTGCGACTAGCGGGAATCTAGATACGCAGTATTTT. Its protein is CASSATSGNLDTQYF.

Only a few counts were recorded for this clonotype. The chain recombines TRBV9 with TRBJ2-3; D is undetermined. The V and J ends lost 0 bases and 1 base respectively, with 6 bases between them. Per the germline V gene, CDR1 is SGDLS and CDR2 is YYNGEE. The CDR3 has 14 residues. The CDR3 region is CASSVGLGTDTQYF. The CDR3 DNA sequence: TGTGCCAGCAGCGTAGGTCTAGGCACAGATACGCAGTATTTT.